The entry below describes one T cell receptor beta chain. Its antigen is currently not known. The sample holds no much larger clone one base away, and base qualities are not on file. The data originate from a study of T cell responses to AZD1222 COVID-19 vaccine (dated by TCRdb to about 2021). About the full investigation: A total of just over 230 trial participants underwent TCR sequencing, of whom roughly 210 had received two doses of AZD1222 and about 26 had received two doses of the MenACWY control vaccine. Trial participants were enrolled by age into 18-55, 56-69 and 70-plus year subgroups, with around 150, 28 and 57 TCR-sequenced participants respectively. Points the paper makes about the study in general: Only five or six AZD1222 recipients were SARS-CoV-2 seropositive at baseline, limiting conclusions about previously exposed vaccinees. Spike-specific TCR breadth and depth rose significantly after two AZD1222 doses compared with day 0 and with MenACWY recipients. The 56-69-year group was small, and its depth increase did not reach significance, likely because of low power. Participants were mostly white British and included more females than males, and it was suggested by the authors that clonal diversity may have been underestimated. Because no day 14 peak-response samples were available, repertoires were characterized only after the peak T cell response. The vaccine-associated CD4 TCRs covered the entire spike protein, and the dominant responses fell in regions 160-218 and 743-854. Reportedly, almost half of the unique spike-specific TCRs recognized epitopes lying outside the regions that are mutated in the B.1.351 and B.1.1.7 variants.

The germline ends are 19 bases apart after V is trimmed by 4 bases and J by 4 bases. CDR1 and CDR2, looked up from the germline V gene, are KGHSH and LQKENI. The CDR3 runs 16 amino acids, cysteine and phenylalanine included. Only CDR3 DNA is held: 48 bases, read in frame from base 1. The CDR3 regions of human TCRbeta chains were analyzed by immunosequencing. Per the source publication's procedure: TCRs in the repertoires were compared against a reference library of SARS-CoV-2-specific TCRs that had been generated with the MIRA antigen-specificity platform. Breadth was defined as the fraction of unique TCRs that were SARS-CoV-2-associated. Depth was defined as the fraction of total T cells that were SARS-CoV-2-associated. Using the MIRA data, every spike-specific TCR was mapped to the spike region that the TCR reacted to and assigned to either a CD4 or a CD8 class. Log10-transformed breadth and depth values were compared by one-way ANOVA with Sidak's multiple comparisons tests. TCRdb took this table from immuneACCESS and kept in-frame rearrangements with V and J called. Such tables lack part of the clones; where checked against another copy, unresolved V genes explain under half of the gap, and the rest is unexplained. D and trimming come from the DNA, and the V and J calls and clone size come from that table. The sample table lists about 39,000 clones, just over 85% of them with a count of one. The leading ten clones occupy 26% of the sample.

What this sample's time point label stands for: about 28 days (+/-7) after the second vaccine dose. The treatment or condition label of this sample denotes: meningococcal conjugate vaccine given as trial control. Vaccinee samples came from UK trials COV001 and COV002, including a single-blind randomized controlled phase 2/3 trial of AZD1222 (ChAdOx1 nCoV-19) in healthy adults. For TCRbeta chain sequencing, PBMC samples from trial participants were taken at day 0 and at day 28 after the second dose. The source was peripheral blood, collected 28 days after the second dose of the MenACWY control vaccine. This sequence uses TRBV18 and TRBJ2-5; 7 matching bases give a weak D call of TRBD1. The receptor was derived from an adult who received the MenACWY meningococcal vaccine as a control. The CDR3 is CASSLGTAAGRETQYF. The nucleotides are TGTGCCAGCTCACTAGGGACAGCCGCGGGGCGAGAGACCCAGTACTTC. Extended through the reference TRBV18 and TRBJ2-5 proteins, this CDR3 yields the full variable domain: NAGVMQNPRHLVRRRGQEARLRCSPMKGHSHVYWYRQLPEEGLKFMVYLQKENIIDESGMPKERFSAEFPKEGPSILRIQQVVRGDSAAYFCASSLGTAAGRETQYFGPGTRLLVL.